This entry is about one TCR beta chain. This CDR3 comprises 13 residues. Trimming took 6 bases from V and 4 from J; bases not matched to a gene: 5. The data belong to a study of blood T cell repertoires in COVID-19. Repertoires were generated with immunoSEQ multiplex PCR, while TCRdb's copy carries only in-frame clones and drops some. This sample carries about 49,000 clones, approximately 85% of them seen once, and the ten largest clones take 2.5% to 3.5%. The chain is built from TRBV12-3 or TRBV12-4 and TRBJ1-2; TRBD1 aligns across 7 bases. The material sequenced was peripheral blood. The TCR comes from a woman aged 55-69 years with acute or convalescent COVID-19. The CDR3 coding sequence is TGTGCCAGCAGCCTACAGGGGACCTATGGCTACACCTTC. Encoded protein: CASSLQGTYGYTF.